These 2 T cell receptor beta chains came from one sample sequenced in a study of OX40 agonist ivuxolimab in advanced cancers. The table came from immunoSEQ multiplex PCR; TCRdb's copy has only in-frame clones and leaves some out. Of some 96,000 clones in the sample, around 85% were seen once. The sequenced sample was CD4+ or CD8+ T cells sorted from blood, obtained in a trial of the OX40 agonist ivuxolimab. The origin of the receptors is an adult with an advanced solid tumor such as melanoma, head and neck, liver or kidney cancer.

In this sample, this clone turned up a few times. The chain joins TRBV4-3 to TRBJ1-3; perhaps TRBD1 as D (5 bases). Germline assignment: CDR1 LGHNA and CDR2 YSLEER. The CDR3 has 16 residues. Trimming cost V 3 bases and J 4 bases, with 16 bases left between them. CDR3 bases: TGCGCCAGCAGCCAGACCCCCCGGGGCGACGGAAACACCATATATTTT. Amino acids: CASSQTPRGDGNTIYF.

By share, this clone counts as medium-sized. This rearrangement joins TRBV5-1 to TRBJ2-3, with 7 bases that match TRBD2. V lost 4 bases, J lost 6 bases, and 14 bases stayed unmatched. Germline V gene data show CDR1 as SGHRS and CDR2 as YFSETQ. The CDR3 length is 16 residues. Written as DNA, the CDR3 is TGCGCCAGCAGCCTCTCGGGGAGGGTGGATGGGGATACGCAGTATTTT. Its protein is CASSLSGRVDGDTQYF.